This is a list of T cell receptor beta chains from one sample in a study of CD8+CD57+ T cells in acquired aplastic anemia. TCRdb independently ran MiXCR on the reads; one entry per CDR3 protein. The sample shows 250,000 to 300,000 distinct CDR3 sequences, 56% of them seen only once. The sequenced sample consisted of sorted CD4+, CD8+, or CD8+CD57+ T cells (not recorded which) from PBMCs. Receptors originate from a human donor with aplastic anemia. Both conserved end residues are part of each CDR3. A D gene is named only where the DNA matches it firmly. Size tells how often a clone was seen (once, few, many) or the class of an expanded clone, and some rows leave it out.

cdr3_aa: CASSDRGAVYGYTF; cdr3_nt: TGTGCTAGCAGTGACAGGGGTGCGGTCTATGGCTACACCTTC; cdr3_length: 14; j_call: TRBJ1-2; v_call: TRBV5-8; clone_size: -; d_call: TRBD1
cdr3_aa: CASSYPGESTEAFF; cdr3_nt: TGTGCCAGCAGTTACCCCGGGGAGAGCACTGAAGCTTTCTTT; cdr3_length: 14; j_call: TRBJ1-1; v_call: TRBV12-3/TRBV12-4; clone_size: many; d_call: -
cdr3_aa: CSARDRRDWEQFF; cdr3_nt: TGCAGTGCTAGAGATCGGAGGGATTGGGAGCAGTTCTTC; cdr3_length: 13; j_call: TRBJ2-1; v_call: TRBV20-1; clone_size: -; d_call: -
cdr3_aa: CATSDPGQAEQYF; cdr3_nt: TGTGCCACCAGTGACCCGGGACAGGCTGAGCAGTACTTC; cdr3_length: 13; j_call: TRBJ2-7; v_call: TRBV24-1; clone_size: -; d_call: TRBD1
cdr3_aa: CASSLSGTDTYEQYF; cdr3_nt: TGTGCCAGCAGTTTATCTGGGACAGATACCTACGAGCAGTACTTC; cdr3_length: 15; j_call: TRBJ2-7; v_call: TRBV12-3/TRBV12-4; clone_size: -; d_call: TRBD1
cdr3_aa: CATSDNRVYEQFF; cdr3_nt: TGTGCCACCAGTGATAACAGGGTATATGAGCAGTTCTTC; cdr3_length: 13; j_call: TRBJ2-1; v_call: TRBV24-1; clone_size: many; d_call: -
cdr3_aa: CSVVGGSTDTQYF; cdr3_nt: TGCAGCGTTGTTGGCGGGAGCACAGATACGCAGTATTTT; cdr3_length: 13; j_call: TRBJ2-3; v_call: TRBV29-1; clone_size: few; d_call: -
cdr3_aa: CASSLQGGYGSYEQYF; cdr3_nt: TGCGCCAGCAGCTTGCAGGGGGGATACGGTTCCTACGAGCAGTACTTC; cdr3_length: 16; j_call: TRBJ2-7; v_call: TRBV5-1; clone_size: -; d_call: -
cdr3_aa: CATREPITDTQYF; cdr3_nt: TGTGCCACCAGGGAACCAATTACAGATACGCAGTATTTT; cdr3_length: 13; j_call: TRBJ2-3; v_call: TRBV24-1; clone_size: -; d_call: -
cdr3_aa: CASGLAGPYNEQFF; cdr3_nt: TGTGCCAGCGGACTAGCGGGCCCGTACAATGAGCAGTTCTTC; cdr3_length: 14; j_call: TRBJ2-1; v_call: TRBV2; clone_size: -; d_call: TRBD2
cdr3_aa: CATSDSRDDTEAFF; cdr3_nt: TGTGCCACCAGTGATTCTCGGGACGACACTGAAGCTTTCTTT; cdr3_length: 14; j_call: TRBJ1-1; v_call: TRBV24-1; clone_size: -; d_call: -
cdr3_aa: CASNFQLNTEAFF; cdr3_nt: TGTGCCAGCAATTTCCAGTTGAACACTGAAGCTTTCTTT; cdr3_length: 13; j_call: TRBJ1-1; v_call: TRBV2; clone_size: -; d_call: -
cdr3_aa: CATHEGQSGANVLTF; cdr3_nt: TGTGCCACCCACGAGGGACAATCTGGGGCCAACGTCCTGACTTTC; cdr3_length: 15; j_call: TRBJ2-6; v_call: TRBV10-3; clone_size: many; d_call: -
cdr3_aa: CASSLTATDTQYF; cdr3_nt: TGTGCCAGCAGTTTGACAGCCACAGATACGCAGTATTTT; cdr3_length: 13; j_call: TRBJ2-3; v_call: TRBV7-2; clone_size: -; d_call: -
cdr3_aa: CASSLNSEGYTF; cdr3_nt: TGTGCCAGCAGTTTAAACAGCGAGGGCTACACCTTC; cdr3_length: 12; j_call: TRBJ1-2; v_call: TRBV6-5; clone_size: many; d_call: -
cdr3_aa: CAIREASGGASYNEQFF; cdr3_nt: TGTGCCATCAGGGAGGCTAGCGGGGGGGCCTCCTACAATGAGCAGTTCTTC; cdr3_length: 17; j_call: TRBJ2-1; v_call: TRBV10-3; clone_size: -; d_call: TRBD2
cdr3_aa: CASSSTHPRTSFKQGGTEAFF; cdr3_nt: TGTGCCAGCAGCTCTACTCACCCTAGGACCTCCTTTAAACAGGGGGGCACTGAAGCTTTCTTT; cdr3_length: 21; j_call: TRBJ1-1; v_call: TRBV7-9; clone_size: once; d_call: TRBD1
cdr3_aa: CASSLVPIRDYGYTF; cdr3_nt: TGTGCCAGCAGCTTAGTTCCGATTCGGGACTATGGCTACACCTTC; cdr3_length: 15; j_call: TRBJ1-2; v_call: TRBV7-9; clone_size: -; d_call: -
cdr3_aa: CASSTRTGQGMNTQYF; cdr3_nt: TGTGCCAGCAGTACCAGGACTGGGCAGGGGATGAATACGCAGTATTTT; cdr3_length: 16; j_call: TRBJ2-3; v_call: TRBV6-5; clone_size: many; d_call: -
cdr3_aa: CASSQDPAGQETQYF; cdr3_nt: TGTGCCAGCAGCCAAGACCCGGCGGGGCAAGAGACCCAGTACTTC; cdr3_length: 15; j_call: TRBJ2-5; v_call: TRBV14; clone_size: few; d_call: -
cdr3_aa: CASSLPPRNSPLHF; cdr3_nt: TGTGCCAGCAGCTTGCCCCCTAGAAATTCACCCCTCCACTTT; cdr3_length: 14; j_call: TRBJ1-6; v_call: TRBV5-1; clone_size: -; d_call: -
cdr3_aa: CAISVGLAGGHYGYTF; cdr3_nt: TGTGCCATCAGTGTAGGACTAGCGGGAGGCCACTATGGCTACACCTTC; cdr3_length: 16; j_call: TRBJ1-2; v_call: TRBV10-3; clone_size: -; d_call: -
cdr3_aa: CDTPLAGGWETQYF; cdr3_nt: TGTGACACTCCACTAGCGGGAGGGTGGGAGACCCAGTACTTC; cdr3_length: 14; j_call: TRBJ2-5; v_call: TRBV24-1; clone_size: -; d_call: TRBD2
cdr3_aa: CASSLLGSTDTQYF; cdr3_nt: TGTGCCAGCAGTCTACTAGGGAGCACAGATACGCAGTATTTT; cdr3_length: 14; j_call: TRBJ2-3; v_call: TRBV2; clone_size: -; d_call: -
cdr3_aa: CASSLSLGTGVDQPQHF; cdr3_nt: TGTGCCAGCAGCTTGTCTCTTGGGACAGGGGTCGATCAGCCCCAGCATTTT; cdr3_length: 17; j_call: TRBJ1-5; v_call: TRBV5-6; clone_size: many; d_call: TRBD1
cdr3_aa: CASRPGLAGGPDEQFF; cdr3_nt: TGCGCCAGCAGGCCGGGACTAGCGGGGGGGCCCGATGAGCAGTTCTTC; cdr3_length: 16; j_call: TRBJ2-1; v_call: TRBV10-1; clone_size: -; d_call: TRBD2
cdr3_aa: CASSTRNKNPPNDEQYF; cdr3_nt: TGTGCCAGTAGTACCCGAAACAAGAATCCCCCCAACGACGAGCAGTACTTC; cdr3_length: 17; j_call: TRBJ2-7; v_call: TRBV19; clone_size: many; d_call: -
cdr3_aa: CSARTMTGAVTEAFF; cdr3_nt: TGCAGTGCCAGAACCATGACAGGGGCGGTCACTGAAGCTTTCTTT; cdr3_length: 15; j_call: TRBJ1-1; v_call: TRBV20-1; clone_size: -; d_call: TRBD1
cdr3_aa: CASSEPIRRDRGPSYEQYF; cdr3_nt: TGCGCCAGCAGTGAGCCGATAAGGCGGGACAGGGGACCCTCCTACGAGCAGTACTTC; cdr3_length: 19; j_call: TRBJ2-7; v_call: TRBV10-1; clone_size: -; d_call: TRBD1
cdr3_aa: CASSPAEVTIQPQHF; cdr3_nt: TGCGCCAGCAGCCCTGCGGAGGTCACAATCCAGCCCCAGCATTTT; cdr3_length: 15; j_call: TRBJ1-5; v_call: TRBV4-1; clone_size: -; d_call: -
cdr3_aa: CSARTGRVRYF; cdr3_nt: TGCAGTGCTAGAACTGGACGGGTTCGGTACTTC; cdr3_length: 11; j_call: TRBJ2-7; v_call: TRBV20-1; clone_size: -; d_call: -